A selection of T cell receptor beta chains follows, all from one sample in a study of blood T cell repertoires in COVID-19. Clones were sequenced by immunoSEQ multiplex PCR, and TCRdb holds only the in-frame ones, with some missing. The table shows about 250,000 clones, with 80% to 90% occurring only once. The material sequenced was peripheral blood. Every receptor here comes from a man aged 45-60 years with acute or convalescent COVID-19. Each CDR3 is given with its conserved first and last residue. D genes are given only for firm matches.

length: 15
D: NA
V: TRBV15
J: TRBJ2-6
CDR3: CATSRPGSGANVLTF
DNA: TGTGCCACCAGCAGGCCAGGCTCTGGGGCCAACGTCCTGACTTTC

length: 15
D: NA
V: TRBV5-8
J: TRBJ2-3
CDR3: CASSLGPGVVDTQYF
DNA: TGTGCCAGCAGCTTGGGGCCCGGGGTGGTGGATACGCAGTATTTT

length: 15
D: TRBD2
V: TRBV5-1
J: TRBJ2-1
CDR3: CASVYAGAGYNEQFF
DNA: TGCGCCAGCGTCTATGCGGGAGCGGGCTACAATGAGCAGTTCTTC

length: 12
D: NA
V: TRBV28
J: TRBJ1-1
CDR3: CASHGGRTEAFF
DNA: TGTGCCAGCCACGGGGGAAGAACTGAAGCTTTCTTT

length: 17
D: NA
V: TRBV27
J: TRBJ2-7
CDR3: CASSLALPGESSYEQYF
DNA: TGTGCCAGCAGTTTAGCCCTGCCAGGGGAGAGCTCCTACGAGCAGTACTTC

length: 12
D: NA
V: TRBV28
J: TRBJ1-2
CDR3: CASRQALYGYTF
DNA: TGTGCCAGCAGACAGGCTCTTTATGGCTACACCTTC

length: 14
D: NA
V: TRBV3-1/TRBV3-2
J: TRBJ1-5
CDR3: CASSPDQRNQPQHF
DNA: TGTGCCAGCAGCCCGGACCAGCGGAATCAGCCCCAGCATTTT

length: 14
D: NA
V: TRBV6-5
J: TRBJ1-5
CDR3: CASSSGQGNQPQHF
DNA: TGTGCCAGCAGTTCTGGGCAGGGGAATCAGCCCCAGCATTTT

length: 16
D: TRBD1
V: TRBV9
J: TRBJ1-2
CDR3: CASSGMSGGDGFGYTF
DNA: TGTGCCAGCAGCGGTATGTCAGGGGGAGACGGTTTTGGCTACACCTTC

length: 17
D: TRBD2
V: TRBV7-8
J: TRBJ2-1
CDR3: CASSLLRLAGIYNEQFF
DNA: TGTGCCAGCAGCCTCCTAAGACTAGCGGGGATCTACAATGAGCAGTTCTTC

length: 13
D: NA
V: TRBV27
J: TRBJ1-1
CDR3: CASSPIQNTEAFF
DNA: TGTGCCAGCAGTCCCATACAGAACACTGAAGCTTTCTTT

length: 16
D: TRBD2
V: TRBV6-5
J: TRBJ2-7
CDR3: CASSLGLAGGLYEQYF
DNA: TGTGCCAGCAGTTTGGGACTAGCGGGAGGACTATACGAGCAGTACTTC

length: 15
D: TRBD2
V: TRBV5-1
J: TRBJ2-5
CDR3: CASSVTSGGGETQYF
DNA: TGCGCCAGCAGCGTCACTAGCGGGGGAGGAGAGACCCAGTACTTC

length: 15
D: NA
V: TRBV6-6
J: TRBJ1-2
CDR3: CASSYSEGSNYGYTF
DNA: TGTGCCAGCAGTTACTCGGAGGGTTCTAACTATGGCTACACCTTC

length: 15
D: NA
V: TRBV5-8
J: TRBJ2-5
CDR3: CASSLALGGQETQYF
DNA: TGTGCCAGCAGCTTGGCTCTCGGGGGTCAAGAGACCCAGTACTTC

length: 15
D: TRBD1
V: TRBV3-1/TRBV3-2
J: TRBJ1-1
CDR3: CASSPWTGMNTEAFF
DNA: TGTGCCAGCAGCCCCTGGACAGGGATGAACACTGAAGCTTTCTTT

length: 14
D: TRBD1
V: TRBV28
J: TRBJ2-7
CDR3: CASSLRTGEGEQYF
DNA: TGTGCCAGCAGTTTAAGGACAGGCGAAGGCGAGCAGTACTTC

length: 14
D: NA
V: TRBV9
J: TRBJ2-7
CDR3: CASSVGGVNYEQYF
DNA: TGTGCCAGCAGCGTCGGTGGTGTCAACTACGAGCAGTACTTC

length: 19
D: TRBD2
V: TRBV6-1
J: TRBJ2-3
CDR3: CASSEIPPGRSGDTDTQYF
DNA: TGTGCCAGCAGTGAAATCCCCCCGGGTAGAAGCGGGGACACAGATACGCAGTATTTT

length: 16
D: NA
V: TRBV9
J: TRBJ2-5
CDR3: CASSVAATPGWETQYF
DNA: TGTGCCAGCAGCGTAGCCGCGACCCCCGGGTGGGAGACCCAGTACTTC

length: 14
D: NA
V: TRBV7-3
J: TRBJ2-2
CDR3: CASSLSLAAGELFF
DNA: TGTGCCAGCAGCTTAAGCCTAGCCGCCGGGGAGCTGTTTTTT

length: 14
D: TRBD1
V: TRBV27
J: TRBJ2-3
CDR3: CASSRTGETDTQYF
DNA: TGTGCCAGCAGTCGGACAGGGGAAACAGATACGCAGTATTTT

length: 9
D: NA
V: TRBV7-9
J: TRBJ1-1
CDR3: CASSLGGFF
DNA: TGTGCCAGCAGCCTCGGCGGTTTCTTT

length: 15
D: TRBD1
V: TRBV28
J: TRBJ1-1
CDR3: CASLDRGFMNTEAFF
DNA: TGTGCCAGCTTGGACAGGGGGTTTATGAACACTGAAGCTTTCTTT

length: 15
D: TRBD1
V: TRBV19
J: TRBJ2-1
CDR3: CASSIGQGAYNEQFF
DNA: TGTGCCAGTAGTATTGGCCAGGGGGCTTACAATGAGCAGTTCTTC

length: 14
D: NA
V: TRBV18
J: TRBJ1-1
CDR3: CASSPRVHETEAFF
DNA: TGTGCCAGCTCGCCCCGGGTTCACGAGACTGAAGCTTTCTTT

length: 15
D: TRBD1
V: TRBV19
J: TRBJ1-2
CDR3: CASSITGQMNYGYTF
DNA: TGTGCCAGTAGTATAACGGGACAGATGAACTATGGCTACACCTTC

length: 18
D: NA
V: TRBV11-2
J: TRBJ2-1
CDR3: CASSLLGGGGLSYNEQFF
DNA: TGTGCCAGCAGCTTACTGGGGGGAGGGGGACTCTCCTACAATGAGCAGTTCTTC

length: 15
D: TRBD1
V: TRBV6-5
J: TRBJ1-3
CDR3: CASSPQGEIGNTIYF
DNA: TGTGCCAGCAGTCCACAGGGGGAGATTGGAAACACCATATATTTT

length: 17
D: TRBD2
V: TRBV27
J: TRBJ2-2
CDR3: CASSPTKRGLITGELFF
DNA: TGTGCCAGCAGTCCGACTAAGCGGGGGCTAATCACCGGGGAGCTGTTTTTT

length: 12
D: NA
V: TRBV6-9
J: TRBJ2-2
CDR3: CASSHNTGELFF
DNA: TGTGCCAGCAGTCATAACACCGGGGAGCTGTTTTTT

length: 12
D: NA
V: TRBV3-1/TRBV3-2
J: TRBJ1-2
CDR3: CASSRQDYGYTF
DNA: TGTGCCAGCAGTCGACAGGACTATGGCTACACCTTC